This T cell receptor (beta chain) was identified in a study of OX40 agonist ivuxolimab in advanced cancers. In germline, CDR1 is SGDLS, CDR2 YYNGEE. Germline trimming cut 4 bases from V and 0 bases from J; bases unmatched to any gene: 0. CDR3 length: 14 residues. Measured with immunoSEQ multiplex PCR; TCRdb has only the in-frame clones, and not every one. The profile covers around 110,000 clones, with 91% appearing a single time and 1% to 1.5% taken by the ten largest. The TCR originated in an adult with an advanced solid tumor such as melanoma, head and neck, liver or kidney cancer. The genes are TRBV9 and TRBJ2-3; 9 nucleotides align to TRBD2. The material sequenced was CD4+ or CD8+ T cells sorted from blood, taken in a trial of the OX40 agonist ivuxolimab. The CDR3 reads CASSTSGSTDTQYF. CDR3 bases: TGTGCCAGCAGCACTAGCGGGAGCACAGATACGCAGTATTTT.